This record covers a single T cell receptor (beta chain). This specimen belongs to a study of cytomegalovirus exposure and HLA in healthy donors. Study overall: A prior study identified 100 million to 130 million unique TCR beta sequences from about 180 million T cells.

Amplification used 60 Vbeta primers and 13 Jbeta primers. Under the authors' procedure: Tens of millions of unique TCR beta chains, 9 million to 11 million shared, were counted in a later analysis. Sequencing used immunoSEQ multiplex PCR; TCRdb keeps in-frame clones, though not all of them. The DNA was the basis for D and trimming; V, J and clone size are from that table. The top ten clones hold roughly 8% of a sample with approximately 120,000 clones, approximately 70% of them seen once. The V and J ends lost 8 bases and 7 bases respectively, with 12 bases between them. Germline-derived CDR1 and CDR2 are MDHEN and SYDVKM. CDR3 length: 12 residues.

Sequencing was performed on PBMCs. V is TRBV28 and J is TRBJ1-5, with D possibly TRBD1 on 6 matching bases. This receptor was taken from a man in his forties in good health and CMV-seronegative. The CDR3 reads CASGTPLQPQHF. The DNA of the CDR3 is TGTGCCAGCGGGACACCCCTACAGCCCCAGCATTTT.